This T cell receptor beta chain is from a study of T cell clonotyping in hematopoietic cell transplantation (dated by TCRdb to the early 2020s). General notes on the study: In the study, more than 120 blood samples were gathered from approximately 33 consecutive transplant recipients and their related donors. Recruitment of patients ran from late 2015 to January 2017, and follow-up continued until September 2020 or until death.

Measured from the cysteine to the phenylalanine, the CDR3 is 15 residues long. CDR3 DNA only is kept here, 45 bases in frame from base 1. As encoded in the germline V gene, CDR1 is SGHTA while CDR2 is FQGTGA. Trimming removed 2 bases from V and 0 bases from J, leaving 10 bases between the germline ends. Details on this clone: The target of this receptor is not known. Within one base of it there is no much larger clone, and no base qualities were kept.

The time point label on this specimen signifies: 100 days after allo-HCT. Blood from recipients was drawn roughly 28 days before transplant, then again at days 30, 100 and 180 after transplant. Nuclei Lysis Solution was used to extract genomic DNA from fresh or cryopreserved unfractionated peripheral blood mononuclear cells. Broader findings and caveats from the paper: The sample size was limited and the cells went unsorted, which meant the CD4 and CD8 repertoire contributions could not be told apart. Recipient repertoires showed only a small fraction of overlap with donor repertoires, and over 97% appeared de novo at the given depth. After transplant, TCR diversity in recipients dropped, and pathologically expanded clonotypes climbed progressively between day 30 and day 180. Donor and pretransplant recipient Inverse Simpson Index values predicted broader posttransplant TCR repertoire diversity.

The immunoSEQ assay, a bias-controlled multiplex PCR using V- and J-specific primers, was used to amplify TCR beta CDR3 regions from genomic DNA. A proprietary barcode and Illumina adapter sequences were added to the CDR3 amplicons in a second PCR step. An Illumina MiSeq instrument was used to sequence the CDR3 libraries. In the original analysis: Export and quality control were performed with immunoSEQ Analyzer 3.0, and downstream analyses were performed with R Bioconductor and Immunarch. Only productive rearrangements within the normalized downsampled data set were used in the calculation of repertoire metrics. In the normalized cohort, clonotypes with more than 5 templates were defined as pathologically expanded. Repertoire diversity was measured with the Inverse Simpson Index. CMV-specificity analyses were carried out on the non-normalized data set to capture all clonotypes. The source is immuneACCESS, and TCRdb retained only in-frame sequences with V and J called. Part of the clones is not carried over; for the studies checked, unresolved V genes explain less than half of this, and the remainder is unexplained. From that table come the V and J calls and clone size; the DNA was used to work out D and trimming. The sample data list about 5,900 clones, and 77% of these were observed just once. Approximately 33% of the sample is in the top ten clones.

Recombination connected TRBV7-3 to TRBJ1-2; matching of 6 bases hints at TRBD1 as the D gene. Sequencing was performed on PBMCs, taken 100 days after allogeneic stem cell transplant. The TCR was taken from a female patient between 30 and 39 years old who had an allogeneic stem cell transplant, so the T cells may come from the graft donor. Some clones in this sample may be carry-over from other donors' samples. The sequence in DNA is TGTGCCAGCAGCTTAGGGGGGCTAGCTAACTATGGCTACACCTTC. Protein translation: CASSLGGLANYGYTF.